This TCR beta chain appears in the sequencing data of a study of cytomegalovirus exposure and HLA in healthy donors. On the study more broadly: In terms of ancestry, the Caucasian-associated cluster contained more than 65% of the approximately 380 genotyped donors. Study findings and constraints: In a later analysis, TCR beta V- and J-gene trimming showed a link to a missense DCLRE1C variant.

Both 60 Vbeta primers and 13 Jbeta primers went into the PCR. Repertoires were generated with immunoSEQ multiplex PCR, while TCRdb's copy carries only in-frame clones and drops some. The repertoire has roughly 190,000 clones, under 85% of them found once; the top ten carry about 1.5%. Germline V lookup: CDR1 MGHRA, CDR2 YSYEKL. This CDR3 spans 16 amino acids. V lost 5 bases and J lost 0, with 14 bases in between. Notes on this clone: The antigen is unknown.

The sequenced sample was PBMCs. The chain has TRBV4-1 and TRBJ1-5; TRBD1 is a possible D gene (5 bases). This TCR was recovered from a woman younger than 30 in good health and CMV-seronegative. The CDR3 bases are TGCGCCAGCAGCAAAGGGATCCAGGGTAGCAATCAGCCCCAGCATTTT. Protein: CASSKGIQGSNQPQHF.